A single sample gave rise to the 23 T cell receptor beta chains below, sequenced in a study of T cell repertoires in cytomegalovirus infection. The antigens these receptors bind are not known. In TCRdb, the reads were re-called with MiXCR into one record per CDR3 protein. This table has roughly 340,000 distinct CDR3 sequences, 25% to 35% appearing once. The sequencing here drew on cultured PBMCs, taken from culture after CMV antigen stimulation. The receptors were sampled from a human donor in good health (CMV status not recorded). Some clones in this sample may be carry-over from other donors' samples.

This clonotype has a count of ten or more. V and J are TRBV20-1 and TRBJ2-2; the match to TRBD2 covers 8 bases. This CDR3 has 14 residues. The germline CDR1 and CDR2 sequences are DFQATT and SNEGSKA (reference sequence). The ends lost 5 bases at V and 1 base at J; junction bases unmatched: 3. The CDR3 is CSASTSENTGELFF. The DNA of the CDR3 is TGCAGTGCTTCGACTAGCGAGAACACCGGGGAGCTGTTTTTT.

The chain employs TRBV28 and TRBJ2-1; 9 bases align to TRBD1. The trim removed 6 bases at V and 4 bases at J, leaving 7 bases unmatched. From germline, CDR1 is MDHEN and CDR2 SYDVKM. The CDR3 is 15 amino acids. The CDR3 nucleotides are TGTGCCAGCAGCACCCGGGACAGGGCTTACAATGAGCAGTTCTTC. Translating gives CASSTRDRAYNEQFF.

The chain carries TRBV4-1 and TRBJ2-3, with 10 bases aligning to TRBD2. J was trimmed by 2 bases and V by 0 bases; bases with no gene match: 5. Germline lookup yields CDR1 MGHRA and CDR2 YSYEKL. The length of the CDR3 is 17 residues. The DNA of the CDR3 is TGCGCCAGCAGCCAAGACGCCCTAGCGGGAGACACAGATACGCAGTATTTT. Protein sequence: CASSQDALAGDTDTQYF.

Only a few counts were recorded for this clonotype. CDR3: CASSLAGPTGELFF. As DNA, the CDR3 is TGTGCCAGCAGTTTAGCGGGACCGACCGGGGAGCTGTTTTTT. This chain uses TRBV12-3 or TRBV12-4 with TRBJ2-2; D tentatively reads TRBD1 or TRBD2 (5 bases each). V was clipped by 0 bases and J by 5 bases, with 7 bases between them. The CDR3 has 14 residues.

J is TRBJ1-1 and V is TRBV10-2, with D perhaps TRBD1 (5 bases). The ends were cut back, 1 base at V and 1 base at J, with 13 bases in the middle. CDR1 is WSHSY and CDR2 is SAAADI in the germline V gene. This CDR3 spans 16 amino acids. The CDR3 coding sequence is TGCGCCAGCAGTGAGTTGGGGACGGGTGAGAACACTGAAGCTTTCTTT. Translated: CASSELGTGENTEAFF.

The chain recombines TRBV19 with TRBJ2-1, with TRBD1 identical over 8 bases. J gave up 8 bases and V 4 bases, and 10 bases lay outside the gene matches. CDR1 and CDR2 from the germline V gene are LNHDA and SQIVND (reference sequence). The CDR3 consists of 15 residues. This CDR3 is CASSTPRTGKDEQFF. CDR3 coding DNA: TGTGCCAGTAGTACCCCCAGGACAGGGAAGGATGAGCAGTTCTTC.

The chain is built from TRBV19 and TRBJ2-1; D is possibly TRBD2 (6 bases). This CDR3 has 15 residues. Germline CDR1 LNHDA, CDR2 SQIVND (reference sequence). V lost 4 bases and J 0 bases, leaving 10 bases between the germline ends. The CDR3 sequence: CASSTYGSSYNEQFF. The CDR3 DNA reads TGTGCCAGTAGTACCTACGGGAGCTCCTACAATGAGCAGTTCTTC.

This clonotype was recorded a few times. CDR3 bases: TGTGCCAGTACCGTGACGGGGAGGGCCGGGCAGCCCCAGCATTTT. Translating gives CASTVTGRAGQPQHF. This chain joins TRBV19 and TRBJ1-5; no clear D. The CDR3 has 15 residues. Trimming removed 7 bases from V and 7 bases from J, with 20 bases in between. Germline V gives CDR1 LNHDA, CDR2 SQIVND (reference sequence).

The CDR3 nucleotides read TGTGCCAGCAGCCAAGATGGGCAGGCCCCGCGCCGCACAGATACGCAGTATTTT. It encodes CASSQDGQAPRRTDTQYF. The chain recombines TRBV4-2 with TRBJ2-3; no reliable D call. The CDR3 totals 18 residues. V was cut by 0 bases and J by 1 base, with 17 bases left in between. Germline values: CDR1 LGHNA, CDR2 YNFKEQ.

The genes are TRBV7-6 and TRBJ1-1, with TRBD1 as a possible D gene (6 bases). The germline V gene encodes CDR1 SGHVS and CDR2 FNYEAQ. V shed 1 base and J shed 1 base, with 13 bases lying between them. The CDR3 is made up of 16 amino acids. CDR3 nucleotides: TGTGCCAGCAGCTTAGAGGCAGGGGTGGGGAACACTGAAGCTTTCTTT. This sequence encodes CASSLEAGVGNTEAFF.

This clonotype has just a few counts. This chain connects TRBV6-5 to TRBJ1-5, with 7 bases lining up with TRBD1. The CDR3 runs to 18 residues. The V gene's germline CDR1 is MNHEY and CDR2 SVGAGI. With V trimmed by 5 bases and J by 0 bases, 13 bases remained unmatched. DNA of the CDR3: TGTGCCAGCAGTACGCTAAGACAGGGAGTGGTTAGCAATCAGCCCCAGCATTTT. Its translation: CASSTLRQGVVSNQPQHF.

The chain is built from TRBV19 and TRBJ2-2; 7 bases are a match to TRBD1. The germline gives CDR1 LNHDA, CDR2 SQIVND (reference sequence). V dropped 8 bases and J dropped 4; count of bases not matched to a gene: 7. The CDR3 has 14 residues. CDR3 residues: CASSKGAGTGELFF. The CDR3, as DNA: TGTGCCAGTTCTAAGGGGGCGGGCACCGGGGAGCTGTTTTTT.

This clonotype was counted a few times. This chain connects TRBV7-2 to TRBJ2-7; 7 bases align to TRBD2. There are 13 residues in the CDR3. The germline V gene has CDR1 SGHTA and CDR2 FQGNSA. The V and J ends lost 4 bases and 7 bases, in that order; junction bases with no gene match: 7. The chain's CDR3 is CASSWREPEEQYF. CDR3 bases: TGTGCCAGCAGCTGGCGGGAGCCCGAGGAGCAGTACTTC.

The chain uses TRBV12-3 or TRBV12-4 and TRBJ1-5, with D maybe TRBD1 (6 bases). The germline V and J ends were trimmed by 4 bases and 3 bases, with 13 bases remaining between them. The CDR3 has 15 residues. CDR3 protein: CASSYSGANNQPQHF. The CDR3 DNA is TGTGCCAGCAGTTACTCAGGGGCCAACAATCAGCCCCAGCATTTT.

J is TRBJ2-6 and V is TRBV4-2; 9 nucleotides agree with TRBD2. This CDR3 contains 22 residues. CDR1 and CDR2 (germline): LGHNA, YNFKEQ. After removal of 2 bases from V and 0 bases from J, the junction contained 17 bases not matched to a gene. The DNA for the CDR3 is TGTGCCAGCAGCCAATTAATAAGGGGTACGCGGGAGGGCAGCTCTGGGGCCAACGTCCTGACTTTC. It encodes CASSQLIRGTREGSSGANVLTF.

The table lists this clonotype with a few counts. The chain uses TRBV10-3 and TRBJ1-1, with TRBD1 matching 11 bases. Germline CDR1 reads ENHRY; CDR2 reads SYGVKD. The CDR3 extends over 14 amino acids. The V segment lost 9 bases and the J segment 1 base; nucleotides outside the gene matches: 4. The CDR3 bases are TGTGCCATTACCGGGACAGGGGGGAACACTGAAGCTTTCTTT. This encodes CAITGTGGNTEAFF.

As for this clonotype: Germline is not matched at one junction end, which may reflect a read error. The chain recombines TRBV5-3 with TRBJ2-3, with 7 bases aligning to TRBD1. TRBV5-3 is an ORF, with its function uncertain. The CDR3 runs 16 residues. CDR3 in amino acids: CASSLGPGTGTDTQYF. In DNA form, the CDR3 reads TGTGCCAGCAGCTTGGGTCCGGGGACAGGCACAGATACGCAGTATTTT.

The rearrangement uses TRBV5-4 and TRBJ2-3; perhaps TRBD2 as D (6 bases). V was pared by 5 bases and J by 4 bases, with 17 bases between. This CDR3 contains 15 residues. Germline V gives CDR1 SGHNT, CDR2 YYREEE (reference sequence). CDR3 sequence (DNA): TGTGCCAGCAGGGAGGGGCTAAACTCCGCAGATACGCAGTATTTT. It specifies CASREGLNSADTQYF.

This clonotype was counted ten times or more. CDR3 sequence reads: CASSWDRLSYEQYF. The CDR3 region has the DNA TGTGCCAGCAGCTGGGACAGACTATCCTACGAGCAGTACTTC. V is TRBV7-6 and J is TRBJ2-7, with 7 bases fitting TRBD1. Looked up from germline, CDR1 is SGHVS and CDR2 is FNYEAQ. Unmatched junction bases numbered 4, after V lost 4 bases and J lost 1 base. The CDR3 is 14 residues long.

The chain combines TRBV27 with TRBJ1-2; D unresolved. CDR3 size: 13 residues. CDR1 MNHEY and CDR2 SMNVEV come from the germline V gene (reference sequence). V was cut by 4 bases and J by 4 bases, with 10 bases left in between. The CDR3 spells CASSSGETYGYTF. Here the CDR3 DNA reads TGTGCCAGCAGTTCAGGAGAGACCTATGGCTACACCTTC.

This chain joins TRBV2 and TRBJ1-5; tentatively, D is TRBD1 (5 bases). The CDR3 has 15 amino acids. The V gene lost 6 bases and the J gene lost 0 bases, with 12 bases spanning the gap. CDR1 is SNHLY and CDR2 is FYNNEI in the germline V gene. In DNA, the CDR3 is TGTGCCAGCAGCGGCGGGGCTAATAGCAATCAGCCCCAGCATTTT. This codes for CASSGGANSNQPQHF.

This clonotype was observed many times. This chain connects TRBV6-1 to TRBJ2-5; TRBD1 might be the D (6 bases). The CDR3 extends over 14 amino acids. From germline, CDR1 is MNHNS and CDR2 SASEGT. Trimming shortened V by 4 bases and J by 0 bases, and 9 bases separated the two germline ends. The CDR3 loop reads CASSATGNQETQYF. The CDR3 DNA sequence: TGTGCCAGCAGTGCTACAGGGAACCAAGAGACCCAGTACTTC.

The genes are TRBV19 and TRBJ1-1; 7 bases agree with TRBD1. Germline V gene sequence: CDR1 LNHDA, CDR2 SQIVND (reference sequence). CDR3 length: 14 amino acids. J was trimmed by 1 base and V by 5 bases; bases with no gene match: 4. This CDR3 is CASSPGQKNTEAFF. The CDR3 DNA reads TGTGCCAGTAGTCCGGGACAGAAGAACACTGAAGCTTTCTTT.